This TCR beta chain emerged from a study of CD8 T cells in ankylosing spondylitis. Germline assignment: CDR1 SGHTA and CDR2 FQGTGA. This CDR3 region has 16 residues. V lost 1 base and J lost 0, with 10 bases in between. TCRdb reprocessed the 5' RACE reads with MiXCR, giving one entry per CDR3 protein. Of about 150,000 distinct CDR3 sequences listed, around 45% are singletons. The chain is built from TRBV7-3 and TRBJ1-3; unclear D gene. Sequences were obtained from synovial fluid, either unsorted or a sorted T cell fraction (not recorded which). This sequence originates from a male donor with ankylosing spondylitis. CDR3 nucleotide sequence: TGTGCCAGCAGCTTAAGCGGGGAAAGCTCTGGAAACACCATATATTTT. As protein: CASSLSGESSGNTIYF.